Listed here are 10 T cell receptor beta chains from one sample, sequenced in a study of cytomegalovirus exposure and HLA in healthy donors. The PCR had 60 Vbeta and 13 Jbeta primers. Measured with immunoSEQ multiplex PCR; TCRdb has only the in-frame clones, and not every one. Of fewer than 200,000 clones listed, about two thirds were seen once; the top ten hold roughly 3%. The sample comprised PBMCs. The receptors come from a woman aged 25-40 years in good health and CMV-seronegative.

The rearrangement joins TRBV5-4 to TRBJ1-1, with 9 positions matching TRBD1. The CDR3 is 16 residues long. Germline V lookup: CDR1 SGHNT, CDR2 YYREEE (reference sequence). V was pared by 4 bases and J by 7 bases, with 14 bases of the junction left unmatched. CDR3 in amino acids: CASSPRTGALYGEAFF. The CDR3, as DNA: TGTGCCAGCAGCCCTAGGACAGGGGCTCTCTACGGTGAAGCTTTCTTT. Based on the CDR3 plus reference TRBV5-4 and TRBJ1-1, the full variable domain is ETGVTQSPTHLIKTRGQQVTLRCSSQSGHNTVSWYQQALGQGPQFIFQYYREEENGRGNFPPRFSGLQFPNYSSELNVNALELDDSALYLCASSPRTGALYGEAFFGQGTRLTVV.

This clone was counted only a few times. The chain has TRBV4-1 and TRBJ1-4, with TRBD1 as a possible D gene (5 bases). CDR1 is MGHRA, CDR2 YSYEKL, per germline. V was trimmed by 4 bases and J by 5 bases, leaving 14 bases between them. The CDR3 is made up of 15 amino acids. CDR3 DNA sequence: TGCGCCAGCAGCCCGATTGGAGGGGAGAATGAAAAACTGTTTTTT. As protein: CASSPIGGENEKLFF.

The DNA for the CDR3 is TGTGCCAGCAGCCCCCCCGGGGGAGGGGTGTTAGTCACTGAAGCTTTCTTT. As protein: CASSPPGGGVLVTEAFF. This chain uses TRBV7-9 with TRBJ1-1, with a weak D call TRBD1 (5 bases). The germline CDR1 and CDR2 sequences are SEHNR and FQNEAQ (reference sequence). Deletions cut 5 bases from V and 4 bases from J, with 23 bases between. The CDR3 extends over 17 amino acids.

The V gene is TRBV6-5, the J gene TRBJ2-7, with unresolved D. The V and J ends lost 6 bases and 2 bases respectively, with 14 bases between them. CDR1 MNHEY and CDR2 SVGAGI come from the germline V gene. This CDR3 has 14 residues. The CDR3 DNA is TGTGCCAGCAGCAACCGGCAGGTAGCCTACGAGCAGTACTTC. It codes for CASSNRQVAYEQYF.

The chain employs TRBV28 and TRBJ1-2; 7 nucleotides align to TRBD1. The germline gives CDR1 MDHEN, CDR2 SYDVKM. The ends lost 5 bases at V and 2 bases at J; junction bases unmatched: 5. The length of the CDR3 is 14 residues. The CDR3 here is CASSPQGVNYGYTF. DNA of the CDR3: TGTGCCAGCAGTCCGCAGGGGGTGAACTATGGCTACACCTTC.

The chain links TRBV5-1 to TRBJ1-6; possible D gene TRBD1, 6 bases. CDR3 length: 17 residues. V lost 0 bases, J lost 11 bases, and 21 bases lay in between. Per the germline V gene, CDR1 is SGHRS and CDR2 is YFSETQ. As DNA, the CDR3 is TGCGCCAGCAGCTTGGACGACTCGACAGGTCTCGGTACACCCCTCCACTTT. This gives the protein CASSLDDSTGLGTPLHF.

The V call is TRBV19, the J call TRBJ1-4; 9 nucleotides align to TRBD1. Germline trimming cut 8 bases from V and 2 bases from J; bases unmatched to any gene: 12. The length of the CDR3 is 17 residues. CDR1 LNHDA and CDR2 SQIVND come from the germline V gene (reference sequence). CDR3 loop: CASSYPGQGGTNEKLFF. DNA for the CDR3: TGTGCCAGTTCCTACCCGGGACAGGGTGGGACTAATGAAAAACTGTTTTTT.

The V and J genes are TRBV5-1 and TRBJ2-3, with 7 bases matching TRBD1. Unmatched junction bases numbered 5, after V lost 5 bases and J lost 2 bases. CDR3 length: 14 amino acids. Germline-derived CDR1 and CDR2 are SGHRS and YFSETQ. In DNA, the CDR3 is TGCGCCAGCAGACCCGGGACAGACACAGATACGCAGTATTTT. The encoded protein is CASRPGTDTDTQYF.

The chain links TRBV2 to TRBJ1-1, with D possibly being TRBD1 (6 bases). V was cut by 3 bases and J by 0 bases, with 11 bases left in between. CDR1 and CDR2 (germline): SNHLY, FYNNEI. The CDR3 is 15 amino acids. In nucleotides, the CDR3 is TGTGCCAGCAGTGATGGCGGGGGCCTGAACACTGAAGCTTTCTTT. Its protein product is CASSDGGGLNTEAFF.

This clone occurred once. This chain connects TRBV19 to TRBJ2-2; the match to TRBD2 covers 14 bases. CDR1 and CDR2 from the germline V gene are LNHDA and SQIVND (reference sequence). The CDR3 is made up of 17 amino acids. V lost 5 bases to trimming and J lost 2 bases; unmatched junction nucleotides: 4. Here the CDR3 reads CASSSGLAGANTGELFF. The DNA of the CDR3 is TGTGCCAGTAGTTCGGGACTAGCGGGGGCAAACACCGGGGAGCTGTTTTTT. Drawing the rest from reference TRBV19 and TRBJ2-2, the complete variable domain is DGGITQSPKYLFRKEGQNVTLSCEQNLNHDAMYWYRQDPGQGLRLIYYSQIVNDFQKGDIAEGYSVSREKKESFPLTVTSAQKNPTAFYLCASSSGLAGANTGELFFGEGSRLTVL.